This T cell receptor beta chain was documented in a study of T cells in Graves' hyperthyroidism and ophthalmopathy. In patients aged 18 to 65, hyperthyroidism was newly diagnosed, with duration under 2 months. The source of the PBMCs was around 9 ml of fresh peripheral blood. The germline gives CDR1 SGHVS, CDR2 FQNEAQ. This CDR3 contains 17 residues. V shed 2 bases and J 5 bases; nucleotides not matched to a gene: 14. Relative to its sample, this clonotype is medium-sized. The CDR3 regions of TCR beta were amplified from RNA transcripts. An initial round of RT-PCR targeting the TCR CDR3 relied on the HTBI primer set. TCRdb processed the multiplex PCR reads anew with MiXCR; each CDR3 protein has one entry. Altogether roughly 700,000 distinct CDR3 sequences are present, about a third being singletons, with the ten largest covering about a third.

Sample: blood. This chain links TRBV7-8 with TRBJ2-5, with 7 positions matching TRBD2. This sequence was found in a woman aged 40 to 49 with Graves' hyperthyroidism. CDR3 protein: CASSLNPWGGFQETQYF. The CDR3 coding sequence is TGTGCCAGCAGCTTAAACCCCTGGGGGGGATTTCAGGAGACCCAGTACTTC.